The sequence of this T cell receptor (beta chain) was determined in a study of technical replicates of blood from a few donors. Measured with immunoSEQ multiplex PCR; TCRdb has only the in-frame clones, and not every one. The table has 70,000 to 85,000 clones, around 95% seen once. V was pared by 0 bases and J by 5 bases, with 6 bases of the junction left unmatched. Germline V lookup: CDR1 SGHNT, CDR2 YYREEE (reference sequence). The CDR3 runs 15 residues. This TCR came from a human donor in good health. The sequenced sample was T cells isolated from PBMCs. This chain links TRBV5-4 with TRBJ1-1; 8 bases are shared with TRBD1. DNA of the CDR3: TGTGCCAGCAGCTTGGTACAGGGGGACGGTACTGAAGCTTTCTTT. Translated, it gives CASSLVQGDGTEAFF.